These 7 T cell receptor beta chains came from one sample sequenced in a study of cytomegalovirus exposure and HLA in healthy donors. PCR used 60 Vbeta primers and 13 Jbeta primers. Clones were sequenced by immunoSEQ multiplex PCR, and TCRdb holds only the in-frame ones, with some missing. Among approximately 160,000 clones listed, around 80% were seen once. Sequenced: PBMCs. Source of these receptors: a human donor in good health.

The rearrangement joins TRBV2 to TRBJ2-1, with 12 bases fitting TRBD2. V shed 5 bases and J 3 bases; nucleotides not matched to a gene: 5. The CDR3 extends over 16 amino acids. CDR1 SNHLY and CDR2 FYNNEI come from the germline V gene. The CDR3 nucleotides are TGTGCCAGCAGTCAAAGGACTAGCGGGGACTACAATGAGCAGTTCTTC. This codes for CASSQRTSGDYNEQFF.

The chain combines TRBV2 with TRBJ1-3; 7 bases are a match to TRBD1. Germline V gene sequence: CDR1 SNHLY, CDR2 FYNNEI. This CDR3 has 14 residues. V dropped 7 bases and J dropped 2; count of bases not matched to a gene: 5. The CDR3 DNA sequence: TGTGCCAGCAACCGACAGGGTACTGGAAACACCATATATTTT. Translating it yields CASNRQGTGNTIYF. Together with reference TRBV2 and TRBJ1-3, the CDR3 gives the full variable domain: EPEVTQTPSHQVTQMGQEVILRCVPISNHLYFYWYRQILGQKVEFLVSFYNNEISEKSEIFDDQFSVERPDGSNFTLKIRSTKLEDSAMYFCASNRQGTGNTIYFGEGSWLTVV.

The chain recombines TRBV19 with TRBJ1-1; TRBD1 might be the D (6 bases). V shed 10 bases and J shed 0 bases, with 15 bases lying between them. The CDR3 contains 14 residues. Germline V gene sequence: CDR1 LNHDA, CDR2 SQIVND (reference sequence). The CDR3 sequence: CAISPGGLNTEAFF. CDR3 coding DNA: TGTGCCATTTCCCCTGGGGGCCTGAACACTGAAGCTTTCTTT. Full variable domain (missing parts from reference TRBV19 and TRBJ1-1): DGGITQSPKYLFRKEGQNVTLSCEQNLNHDAMYWYRQDPGQGLRLIYYSQIVNDFQKGDIAEGYSVSREKKESFPLTVTSAQKNPTAFYLCAISPGGLNTEAFFGQGTRLTVV.

The chain is built from TRBV11-2 and TRBJ2-3; D perhaps matches TRBD1 (7 bases). V was cut by 0 bases and J by 4 bases, with 14 bases left in between. CDR3 length: 16 amino acids. The V gene's germline CDR1 is SGHAT and CDR2 FQNNGV. Here the CDR3 reads CASSLDVGGGADTQYF. DNA of the CDR3: TGTGCCAGCAGCTTAGATGTAGGGGGCGGGGCAGATACGCAGTATTTT.

CDR3 bases: TGTGCCAGCAGCAAAGGTGTACAGGGGGCTTGGGAGACCCAGTACTTC. The encoded protein is CASSKGVQGAWETQYF. J is TRBJ2-5 and V is TRBV21-1; no DNA check was done on the table's D call, TRBD1. TRBV21-1 represents a pseudogene. The CDR3 consists of 16 residues.

The CDR3 loop reads CASSDRQETQYF. The CDR3 DNA sequence: TGTGCCAGCTCGGACAGGCAAGAGACCCAGTACTTC. The chain recombines TRBV6-6 with TRBJ2-5; 7 bases align to TRBD1. This CDR3 spans 12 amino acids. Trimming took 8 bases from V and 2 from J; bases not matched to a gene: 2. Germline V gives CDR1 MNHNY, CDR2 SVGAGI (reference sequence).

This clone occurred a few times. The rearrangement uses TRBV7-3 and TRBJ2-2, with 8 bases matching TRBD1. Germline assignment: CDR1 SGHTA and CDR2 FQGTGA. V lost 5 bases, J lost 3 bases, and 2 bases stayed unmatched. CDR3 length equals 14 residues. CDR3 sequence: CASSIQGDTGELFF. CDR3 nucleotide sequence: TGTGCCAGCAGCATACAGGGGGACACCGGGGAGCTGTTTTTT.